This T cell receptor (beta chain) was captured by sequencing in a study of blood T cell repertoires in COVID-19. The study assigned cohorts using participant-reported clinical history. Generated by immunoSEQ multiplex PCR, the TCRdb table keeps only in-frame clones and is missing some. This sample carries about 360,000 clones, around 90% of them seen once, and the ten largest clones take around 2%. Germline V gives CDR1 GTSNPN, CDR2 SVGIG (reference sequence). This CDR3 spans 16 amino acids. The V and J ends lost 7 bases and 7 bases, in that order; junction bases with no gene match: 20. The chain carries TRBV30 and TRBJ2-7; 9 nucleotides agree with TRBD1. The receptor's source is a woman in her thirties or forties with acute COVID-19. Sample: PBMCs or T cells enriched from blood (not recorded which). This CDR3 is CAYALWGGTGYEEQYF. For the CDR3, the DNA is TGTGCCTACGCTCTGTGGGGAGGGACAGGGTATGAAGAGCAGTACTTC. Supplemented by reference TRBV30 and TRBJ2-7, the full variable domain reads SQTIHQWPATLVQPVGSPLSLECTVEGTSNPNLYWYRQAAGRGLQLLFYSVGIGQISSEVPQNLSASRPQDRQFILSSKKLLLSDSGFYLCAYALWGGTGYEEQYFGPGTRLTVT.